This passage covers 6 T cell receptor beta chains from one sample sequenced in a study of cytomegalovirus exposure and HLA in healthy donors. Assay used: immunoSEQ multiplex PCR; TCRdb lists only in-frame clones, some missing. The repertoire holds roughly 100,000 clones, 86% seen once, with roughly 4% in the top ten. Sequencing input: PBMCs. The receptors here all came from a woman aged 18-29 years in good health and CMV-seropositive.

The chain employs TRBV27 and TRBJ2-1; D possibly corresponds to TRBD2 (5 bases). The CDR3 sequence is 14 residues long. Trimming removed 6 bases at V and 0 bases at J, with 9 bases between. Germline V gene sequence: CDR1 MNHEY, CDR2 SMNVEV (reference sequence). CDR3 nucleotides: TGTGCCAGCAGCCCCGGGATCTCCTACAATGAGCAGTTCTTC. Its translation: CASSPGISYNEQFF.

The count of this clone is one. V is TRBV5-1 and J is TRBJ1-3, with TRBD1 matching 8 bases. The length of the CDR3 is 17 residues. Germline trimming cut 3 bases from V and 0 bases from J; bases unmatched to any gene: 8. Germline CDR1 is SGHRS and CDR2 is YFSETQ. CDR3 coding DNA: TGCGCCAGCAGCTGGGCGGCAGGGGGCCCCTCTGGAAACACCATATATTTT. Translating it yields CASSWAAGGPSGNTIYF.

The V and J genes are TRBV28 and TRBJ2-1, with 7 positions matching TRBD1. This CDR3 spans 16 amino acids. Germline CDR1 reads MDHEN; CDR2 reads SYDVKM. V shed 6 bases, J shed 4 bases, and the junction held 12 bases outside the gene matches. This CDR3 reads CASSFWSGQTYNEQFF. The CDR3, as DNA: TGTGCCAGCAGCTTTTGGTCGGGACAGACTTACAATGAGCAGTTCTTC.

CDR3 protein: CASSLGAGGPTDTQYF. In DNA, the CDR3 is TGTGCCAGCAGCTTAGGGGCGGGGGGGCCCACAGATACGCAGTATTTT. V gene TRBV7-6 combines with J gene TRBJ2-3; 9 nucleotides align to TRBD2. This CDR3 has 16 residues. Germline values: CDR1 SGHVS, CDR2 FNYEAQ. V was pared by 1 base and J by 2 bases, with 4 bases of the junction left unmatched.

The chain uses TRBV6-1 and TRBJ1-5; the D is unclear. Looked up from germline, CDR1 is MNHNS and CDR2 is SASEGT. Between the trimmed V and J ends, which lost 5 bases and 5 bases, there was a span of 7 bases. This CDR3 is built from 12 residues. For the CDR3, the DNA is TGTGCCAGCAGTCAAAATTATCAGCCCCAGCATTTT. Protein: CASSQNYQPQHF.

This clone has a handful of counts. The genes are TRBV19 and TRBJ1-4; TRBD1 is a possible D gene (6 bases). The CDR3 is 15 amino acids. CDR1 and CDR2 (germline): LNHDA, SQIVND (reference sequence). Between the trimmed V and J ends, which lost 4 bases and 6 bases, there was a span of 15 bases. DNA of the CDR3: TGTGCCAGTAGTACGCACAGGGCGGAGGATGAAAAACTGTTTTTT. It specifies CASSTHRAEDEKLFF.